This TCR beta chain was profiled in a study of blood T cell repertoires in COVID-19. In the study overall: Collection of acute and convalescent COVID-19 samples took place in the United States, Italy and Spain. In each case, the material was cDNA or gDNA derived from T cells, B-cell-depleted T cells, or PBMCs.

The CDR3 contains 13 residues. The V end lost 4 bases, the J end lost 7 bases, and 13 bases lay between the germline ends. Germline V gene lookup returns CDR1 GTSNPN and CDR2 SVGIG (reference sequence). Patients at the Seattle site were enrolled during active infection and followed longitudinally. The repertoire was sequenced with immunoSEQ multiplex PCR; TCRdb's copy has only in-frame clones and lacks some. Of roughly 120,000 clones in the sample, approximately 90% were seen once. Sequenced: peripheral blood. The sequence came from a man aged 45-65 years with COVID-19, enrolled during active disease. This sequence joins TRBV30 and TRBJ1-4; tentatively, D is TRBD1 (5 bases). CDR3 sequence reads: CAWTSGPGEKLFF. DNA of the CDR3: TGTGCCTGGACATCAGGGCCAGGTGAAAAACTGTTTTTT.